Listed here is a single T cell receptor beta chain. These data are taken from a study of CD8 T cells in Susac syndrome. Roughly 0.45 to 1 ug RNA was reverse transcribed with random hexamers. Amplification of TCR beta CDR3 spanned 54 Vbeta and 13 Jbeta via immunoSEQ multiplex PCR. TCRdb processed the immunoSEQ multiplex PCR reads anew with MiXCR; each CDR3 protein has one entry. The data hold about 110,000 distinct CDR3 sequences, with approximately 94% observed a single time. This CDR3 has 15 residues. Trimming pared 2 bases from V and 4 bases from J, leaving 14 bases between. In germline, CDR1 is MNHEY, CDR2 SMNVEV (reference sequence).

The receptor was isolated from a human donor with Susac syndrome. The specimen was CD8+ T cells from PBMCs. The rearrangement uses TRBV27 and TRBJ1-1; D is possibly TRBD1 (5 bases). The CDR3 DNA is TGTGCCAGCAGTTTAGGTCAGGGTAGGAGCACTGAAGCTTTCTTT. Translated, it gives CASSLGQGRSTEAFF.